A single sample is the source of the 12 T cell receptor beta chains below, sequenced in a study of T cells after yellow fever vaccination. TCRdb re-called the 5' RACE reads with MiXCR, one entry per CDR3 protein. The sample has a few hundred thousand distinct CDR3 sequences, approximately 6% seen once. The sequencing used PBMCs, collected 5 days after the yellow fever booster vaccination. The receptors were sampled from a man aged 30 to 39 who received the YFV17D yellow fever vaccine.

This clonotype was observed many times. The chain is built from TRBV9 and TRBJ1-6, with D perhaps TRBD1 (5 bases). The CDR3 loop spans 13 amino acids. Trimming pared 3 bases from V and 9 bases from J, leaving 10 bases between. In germline, CDR1 is SGDLS, CDR2 YYNGEE. In DNA, the CDR3 is TGTGCCAGCAGCGGCCAGGGATCTTCACCCCTCCACTTT. It is translated as CASSGQGSSPLHF.

This clonotype was detected ten times or more. V gene TRBV29-1 combines with J gene TRBJ2-7, with D unclear. Germline CDR1 SQVTM, CDR2 ANQGSEA. V was shortened by 4 bases and J by 3 bases, with 4 bases between the two germline ends. This CDR3 is 10 amino acids long. The CDR3 sequence: CSVGDYEQYF. The CDR3 nucleotides are TGCAGCGTTGGAGACTACGAGCAGTACTTC.

In its sample, this clonotype was seen many times. The chain uses TRBV6-1 and TRBJ2-1, with D unclear. The length of the CDR3 is 13 residues. Trimming removed 0 bases from V and 9 bases from J, with 9 bases in between. CDR1 and CDR2 from the germline V gene are MNHNS and SASEGT. The CDR3 region is CASSEALLFEQFF. The CDR3 DNA sequence: TGTGCCAGCAGTGAAGCGCTTCTCTTTGAGCAGTTCTTC.

This clonotype was detected only a few times. The chain joins TRBV20-1 to TRBJ2-5; tentative D call: TRBD1 (5 bases). This CDR3 is built from 12 residues. Per the germline V gene, CDR1 is DFQATT and CDR2 is SNEGSKA (reference sequence). The V and J ends lost 2 bases and 9 bases respectively, with 13 bases between them. The CDR3 DNA follows: TGCAGTGCTAGAAGGGCGACAGATTCCCAGTACTTC. It is translated as CSARRATDSQYF.

This clonotype was seen only a few times. The V call is TRBV5-4, the J call TRBJ2-7; TRBD2 might be the D (5 bases). V lost 0 bases and J lost 0, with 10 bases in between. CDR1 and CDR2 from the germline V gene are SGHNT and YYREEE (reference sequence). The CDR3 contains 15 residues. CDR3 in amino acids: CASSLGAGDSYEQYF. The CDR3 nucleotides are TGTGCCAGCAGCTTGGGTGCGGGTGACTCCTACGAGCAGTACTTC.

Worth noting for this clonotype: A read error may explain this, as a much larger clone is one base away. J is TRBJ2-1 and V is TRBV3-1; D is undetermined. This CDR3 is 15 amino acids long. CDR1 is LGHDT, CDR2 YNNKEL, per germline (reference sequence). CDR3 residues: CASTQVVSSYNEQFF. The DNA of the CDR3 is TGTGCCAGCACCCAAGTAGTGAGCTCCTACAATGAGCAGTTCTTC.

The table lists this clonotype with many counts. The CDR3 loop is CSARLTSVEQFF. DNA for the CDR3: TGCAGTGCACGACTGACTAGTGTTGAGCAGTTCTTC. The genes are TRBV20-1 and TRBJ2-1; D possibly corresponds to TRBD2 (6 bases). The CDR3 totals 12 residues. Deletions cut 6 bases from V and 9 bases from J, with 15 bases between. CDR1 is DFQATT and CDR2 is SNEGSKA in the germline V gene (reference sequence).

The chain links TRBV6-5 to TRBJ2-7; the D gene is possibly TRBD2 (5 bases). Per the germline V gene, CDR1 is MNHEY and CDR2 is SVGAGI. V lost 6 bases to trimming and J lost 2 bases, with 14 bases between them. CDR3 length: 14 residues. The CDR3 reads CASRLETTTYEQYF. The CDR3 coding sequence is TGTGCCAGCAGACTCGAGACTACTACCTACGAGCAGTACTTC.

V gene TRBV5-4 combines with J gene TRBJ2-3; 8 nucleotides match TRBD2. Germline V lookup: CDR1 SGHNT, CDR2 YYREEE (reference sequence). V lost 4 bases to trimming and J lost 2 bases; unmatched junction nucleotides: 6. The CDR3 has 15 residues. The CDR3 region has the DNA TGTGCCAGCAGCGAGACTAGCGACTACACAGATACGCAGTATTTT. Its translation is CASSETSDYTDTQYF.

This clonotype was counted many times. The V and J genes are TRBV24-1 and TRBJ2-5; 12 positions match TRBD1. The CDR3 covers 14 residues. J lost 4 bases, V lost 8 bases, and 4 bases had no gene match. Germline CDR1 KGHDR, CDR2 SFDVKD. The CDR3 region has the DNA TGTGCCACCACCGGGACAGGGGGCCCAGAGACCCAGTACTTC. This codes for CATTGTGGPETQYF.

This clonotype was counted at least ten times. The chain's CDR3 is CASSLDPSGRGNEQFF. In nucleotides, the CDR3 is TGCGCCAGCAGCTTGGACCCTAGCGGGAGGGGGAATGAGCAGTTCTTC. This chain connects TRBV5-1 to TRBJ2-1; 12 bases are shared with TRBD2. CDR1 and CDR2 (germline): SGHRS, YFSETQ. This CDR3 has 16 residues. With V trimmed by 0 bases and J by 7 bases, 5 bases remained unmatched.

The rearrangement joins TRBV5-1 to TRBJ2-3; D may be TRBD2 (5 bases). The CDR3 runs 16 residues. The V gene lost 4 bases and the J gene lost 2 bases, with 17 bases spanning the gap. Germline CDR1 and CDR2: SGHRS and YFSETQ. CDR3: CASSIPSGGLTDTQYF. The DNA for the CDR3 is TGCGCCAGCAGCATACCAAGCGGTGGACTCACAGATACGCAGTATTTT.